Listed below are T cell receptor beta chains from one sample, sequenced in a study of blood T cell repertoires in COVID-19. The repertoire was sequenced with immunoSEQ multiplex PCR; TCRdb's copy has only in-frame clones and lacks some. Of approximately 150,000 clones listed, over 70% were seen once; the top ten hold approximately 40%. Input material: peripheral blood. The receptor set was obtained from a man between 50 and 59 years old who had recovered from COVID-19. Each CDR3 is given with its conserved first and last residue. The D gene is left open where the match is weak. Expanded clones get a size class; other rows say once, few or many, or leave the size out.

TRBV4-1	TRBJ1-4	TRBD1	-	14	TGCGCCAGCAGCCCGCGACAGGGGGATGAAAAACTGTTTTTT	CASSPRQGDEKLFF
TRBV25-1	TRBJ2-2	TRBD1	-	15	TGTGCCAGCAGTGATTCACAGGGGGCTGTCGGGGAGCTGTTTTTT	CASSDSQGAVGELFF
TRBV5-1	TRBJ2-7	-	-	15	TGCGCCAGCAGGTTCGGGGAGACAGGCTACTACGAGCAGTACTTC	CASRFGETGYYEQYF
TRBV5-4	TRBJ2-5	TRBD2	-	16	TGTGCCAGCAGCAAAGGACTAGCGGGGATCCAAGAGACCCAGTACTTC	CASSKGLAGIQETQYF
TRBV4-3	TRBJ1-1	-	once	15	TGCGCCAGCAGCCAAGATAGGACACTGAACACTGAAGCTTTCTTT	CASSQDRTLNTEAFF
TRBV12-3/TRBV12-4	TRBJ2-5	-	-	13	TGTGCCAGTTCTTCCGGTTTACAAGAGACCCAGTACTTC	CASSSGLQETQYF
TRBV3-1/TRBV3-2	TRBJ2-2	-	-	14	TGTGCCAGCAGCCAAGTGCGGCCAACCGGGGAGCTGTTTTTT	CASSQVRPTGELFF
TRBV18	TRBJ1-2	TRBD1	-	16	TGTGCCAGCTCACCAGCCGGGACAGGGGTTAACTATGGCTACACCTTC	CASSPAGTGVNYGYTF
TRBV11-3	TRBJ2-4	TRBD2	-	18	TGTGCCAGCAGCATGGGGACTAGCGGGCCTATAGCCAAAAACATTCAGTACTTC	CASSMGTSGPIAKNIQYF
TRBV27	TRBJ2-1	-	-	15	TGTGCCAGCAAAGATCCGGGTGTATCCTACAATGAGCAGTTCTTC	CASKDPGVSYNEQFF
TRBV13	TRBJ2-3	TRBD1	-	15	TGTGCCAGCAGATATTACAGGGGAAGTACAGATACGCAGTATTTT	CASRYYRGSTDTQYF
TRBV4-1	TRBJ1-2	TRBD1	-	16	TGCGCCAGCAGCCAAGGGCGACAGGGGGAGAACTATGGCTACACCTTC	CASSQGRQGENYGYTF
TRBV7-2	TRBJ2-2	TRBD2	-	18	TGTGCCAGCAGCTTTCGAAGTAGCGGGGGGGGCTACACCGGGGAGCTGTTTTTT	CASSFRSSGGGYTGELFF
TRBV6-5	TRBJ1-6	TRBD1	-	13	TGTGCCAGCAGTTGGACAGGGAATTCACCCCTCCACTTT	CASSWTGNSPLHF
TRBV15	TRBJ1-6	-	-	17	TGTGCCACCAGCAGAGATCGTCCTTCGGTCTATAATTCACCCCTCCACTTT	CATSRDRPSVYNSPLHF
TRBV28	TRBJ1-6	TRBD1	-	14	TGTGCCAGCAGCCCGTCGGACAGGAATTCACCCCTCCACTTT	CASSPSDRNSPLHF
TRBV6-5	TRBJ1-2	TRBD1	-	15	TGTGCCAGCAGTTACTCACAACAGGGGGTGTATGGCTACACCTTC	CASSYSQQGVYGYTF
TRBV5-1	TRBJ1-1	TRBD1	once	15	TGCGCCAGCAGCCTGGAGGGACAGGTGAACACTGAAGCTTTCTTT	CASSLEGQVNTEAFF
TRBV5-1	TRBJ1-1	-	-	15	TGCGCCAGCAGCTTGGGGGTCCGGGGTTGGACTGAAGCTTTCTTT	CASSLGVRGWTEAFF
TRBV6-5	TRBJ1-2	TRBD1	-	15	TGTGCCAGCAGGATGGGACAGGCAGCTAACTATGGCTACACCTTC	CASRMGQAANYGYTF
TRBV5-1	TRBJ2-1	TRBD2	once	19	TGCGCCAGCAGCCCCTCGAGGACTAGCGGGGGAAGCTCCTACAATGAGCAGTTCTTC	CASSPSRTSGGSSYNEQFF
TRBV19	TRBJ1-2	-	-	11	TGTGCCAGTAGACAGGACTATGGCTACACCTTC	CASRQDYGYTF
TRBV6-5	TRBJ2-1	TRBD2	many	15	TGTGCCAGCAGAAGGACTAGCGGGGGAGGGAATGAGCAGTTCTTC	CASRRTSGGGNEQFF
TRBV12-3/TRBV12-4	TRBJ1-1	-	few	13	TGTGCCAGCAGTCTCAGGGTATTGACTGAAGCTTTCTTT	CASSLRVLTEAFF
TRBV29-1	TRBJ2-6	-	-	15	TGCAGCGTTCAAACTCGCGGGTCTGGGGCCAACGTCCTGACTTTC	CSVQTRGSGANVLTF
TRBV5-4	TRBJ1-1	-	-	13	TGTGCCAGCGCAGGCGCATTGAACACTGAAGCTTTCTTT	CASAGALNTEAFF
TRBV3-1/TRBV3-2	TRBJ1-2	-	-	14	TGTGCCAGCAGCCTTTGGACGGAGGCCGGCGGCTACACCTTC	CASSLWTEAGGYTF
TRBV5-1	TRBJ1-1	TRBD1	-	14	TGCGCCAGCAGCTCGACAGGGGGCTCAGCTGAAGCTTTCTTT	CASSSTGGSAEAFF
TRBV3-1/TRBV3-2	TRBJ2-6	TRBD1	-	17	TGTGCCAGCAGCCAAGGGACAGGGGAATCTGGGGCCAACGTCCTGACTTTC	CASSQGTGESGANVLTF
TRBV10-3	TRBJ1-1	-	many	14	TGTGCCATCAGGTCGGCAGGCGAGAACACTGAAGCTTTCTTT	CAIRSAGENTEAFF
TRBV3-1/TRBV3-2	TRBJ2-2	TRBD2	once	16	TGTGCCAGCAGGCTTGGCGGGGGGGCCCAGACCGGGGAGCTGTTTTTT	CASRLGGGAQTGELFF
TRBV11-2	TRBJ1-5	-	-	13	TGTGCCAGCACCTTCGGGGGGGATCAGCCCCAGCATTTT	CASTFGGDQPQHF
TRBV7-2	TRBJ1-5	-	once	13	TGTGCCAGCAGCTTAGAACAGCATCAGCCCCAGCATTTT	CASSLEQHQPQHF
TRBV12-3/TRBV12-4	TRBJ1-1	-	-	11	TGTGCCAGCAGTCCTCCTCCGGGAGCTTTCTTT	CASSPPPGAFF
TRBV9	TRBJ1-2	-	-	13	TGTGCCAGCAGCGCAACAGGGTTTAGTGGCTACACCTTC	CASSATGFSGYTF
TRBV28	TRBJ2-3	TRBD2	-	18	TGTGCCAGCACCAAATTAGCGGGGGGCCACCAGGACACAGATACGCAGTATTTT	CASTKLAGGHQDTDTQYF
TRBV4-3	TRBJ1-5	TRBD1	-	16	TGCGCCAGCAGCCAAGATATAGGACAGGGAGATCAGCCCCAGCATTTT	CASSQDIGQGDQPQHF
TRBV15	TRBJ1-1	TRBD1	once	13	TGTGCCACCAGCAGCCAGGGGGCCGATGAAGCTTTCTTT	CATSSQGADEAFF
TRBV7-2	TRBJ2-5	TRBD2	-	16	TGTGCCAGGAGCTTGGGACTAGCGGGGAACCTAGTGACCCAGTACTTC	CARSLGLAGNLVTQYF
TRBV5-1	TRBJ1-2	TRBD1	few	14	TGCGCCAGCAGCACCGGGACAGGGCACTATGGCTACACCTTC	CASSTGTGHYGYTF
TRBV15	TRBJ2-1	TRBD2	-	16	TGTGCCACCAGCAAAACGCTAGCGGGGGCCTTTAATGAGCAGTTCTTC	CATSKTLAGAFNEQFF
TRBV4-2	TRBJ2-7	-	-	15	TGTGCCAGCAGCCAAGCCGGAGGCCCCGGCGACGAGCAGTACTTC	CASSQAGGPGDEQYF
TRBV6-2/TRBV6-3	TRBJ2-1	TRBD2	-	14	TGTGCCAGCAGTTACATGAGCGGGGGGAATGAGCAGTTCTTC	CASSYMSGGNEQFF
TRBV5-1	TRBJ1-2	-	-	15	TGCGCCAGCAGCTCGAAGACAGCTGCTAACTATGGCTACACCTTC	CASSSKTAANYGYTF
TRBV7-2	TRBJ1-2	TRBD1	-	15	TGTGCCAGCAGCTTAAATGGACAGGAGCCTTCCGGCTACACCTTC	CASSLNGQEPSGYTF
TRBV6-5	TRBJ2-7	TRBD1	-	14	TGTGCCAGCAGTCTCGGACAGGGGGCTTACGAGCAGTACTTC	CASSLGQGAYEQYF
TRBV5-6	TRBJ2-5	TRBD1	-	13	TGTGCCAGCAGCTTGGACAGGGGAGAGACCCAGTACTTC	CASSLDRGETQYF
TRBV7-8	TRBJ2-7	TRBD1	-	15	TGTGCCAGCAGCTCCCGAGGGACAGGGACCTACGAGCAGTACTTC	CASSSRGTGTYEQYF
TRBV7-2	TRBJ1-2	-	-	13	TGTGCCAGCAGCTTAGGGGGGGACTATGGCTACACCTTC	CASSLGGDYGYTF
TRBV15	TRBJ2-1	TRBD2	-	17	TGTGCCACCAGCAGACCCGGGAGATCCGGGGGGGCCGAGGAGCAGTTCTTC	CATSRPGRSGGAEEQFF
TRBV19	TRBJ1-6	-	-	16	TGTGCCAGTAGGGACGATAGGGGCGCCTATAATTCACCCCTCCACTTT	CASRDDRGAYNSPLHF
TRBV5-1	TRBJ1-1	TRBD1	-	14	TGCGCCAGCAGCGGGGGACAGGGAGGCGGTGAAGCTTTCTTT	CASSGGQGGGEAFF
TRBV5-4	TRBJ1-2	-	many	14	TGTGCCAGCAGCTTGTTAGGGGGTTCGGCTGGCTACACCTTC	CASSLLGGSAGYTF